One and the same sample provided the 24 T cell receptor beta chains below, sequenced in a study of T cells in women clearing cervical HPV infection. Sequenced by immunoSEQ multiplex PCR; TCRdb stores in-frame clones only, minus some. The table for this sample gives around 22,000 clones. The sequencing input was blood buffy coat. Every receptor here comes from a woman aged 18 to 75 with a cervical HPV16 infection that either progressed to CIN3+ or cleared (not recorded which).

On this clone: The read falls 3 residues short of the CDR3 end, and the missing part is taken from the germline J gene. V gene TRBV19 combines with J gene TRBJ2-1, with 7 nucleotides matching TRBD2. The germline CDR1 and CDR2 sequences are LNHDA and SQIVND (reference sequence). This CDR3 spans 15 amino acids. With V trimmed by 3 bases and J by 6 bases, 8 bases remained unmatched. CDR3 bases read: TGTGCCAGTAGTATTAGCGGACTAGGATCCAATGAG. Residues: CASSISGLGSNE. In full, the CDR3 reads CASSISGLGSNEQFF. Full variable domain (missing parts from reference TRBV19 and TRBJ2-1): DGGITQSPKYLFRKEGQNVTLSCEQNLNHDAMYWYRQDPGQGLRLIYYSQIVNDFQKGDIAEGYSVSREKKESFPLTVTSAQKNPTAFYLCASSISGLGSNEQFFGPGTRLTVL.

CDR3 DNA, as far as it was read: TGTGCCAGCAGCTCGGGACAGGGGTACACCGGGGAG. Translated: CASSSGQGYTGE. In full, the CDR3 reads CASSSGQGYTGELFF. The gene calls are TRBV12-3 or TRBV12-4 and TRBJ2-2, with TRBD1 matching over 10 bases. The missing CDR3 end, 3 residues past where the read stops, is filled in from the germline J gene. This CDR3 has 15 amino acids. With V trimmed by 6 bases and J by 3 bases, 4 bases remained unmatched.

As for this clone: The CDR3 end is not reached by the read, which stops 3 residues before it; the germline J gene fills it in. The rearrangement joins TRBV5-5 to TRBJ1-5; D may be TRBD1 (5 bases). The germline V and J ends were trimmed by 7 bases and 4 bases, with 12 bases remaining between them. The CDR3 is 13 residues long. Germline-derived CDR1 and CDR2 are SGHKS and YYEKEE (reference sequence). This chain's CDR3 is CASAGLFNQPQHF. The part of the CDR3 DNA that was read is TGTGCCAGCGCAGGGCTGTTTAATCAGCCC.

About this clone: With the read ending 3 residues before the CDR3 end, the germline J gene is used to fill in that end. J is TRBJ2-5 and V is TRBV10-2, with a tentative D call TRBD2 (5 bases). V was shortened by 7 bases and J by 3 bases, with 12 bases between the two germline ends. CDR1 is WSHSY and CDR2 is SAAADI in the germline V gene. This CDR3 comprises 13 residues. The sequenced CDR3 bases are TGCGCCAGCAACCCCCCGGGGAAAGAGACC. Translated: CASNPPGKET. The whole CDR3 sequence is CASNPPGKETQYF.

Note on this clone: The CDR3 end is not reached by the read, which stops 3 residues before it; the germline J gene fills it in. This chain connects TRBV19 to TRBJ1-2; TRBD1 might be the D (6 bases). This CDR3 contains 15 residues. Germline V lookup: CDR1 LNHDA, CDR2 SQIVND (reference sequence). The sequenced CDR3 bases are TGTGCCAGTAGTAGTTTGGCAGGGGTCACAGATACC. The encoded protein is CASSSLAGVTDT. The CDR3, in full, reads CASSSLAGVTDTYTF.

With respect to this clone: The sequenced fragment ends 3 residues before the CDR3 boundary, so the rest is inferred from the germline J gene. This chain uses TRBV7-9 with TRBJ1-2; D unclear. Looked up from germline, CDR1 is SEHNR and CDR2 is FQNEAQ (reference sequence). This CDR3 spans 13 amino acids. The CDR3 DNA, read in part, is TGTGCCAGCAGCCTCGGGGAGGGAGATACC. As protein: CASSLGEGDT. The CDR3 as a whole reads CASSLGEGDTYTF.

In the case of this clone: The missing CDR3 end, 3 residues past where the read stops, is filled in from the germline J gene. The chain has TRBV20-1 and TRBJ1-4, with a tentative D call TRBD1 (6 bases). The V end lost 6 bases, the J end lost 7 bases, and 18 bases lay between the germline ends. This CDR3 is built from 14 residues. Germline assignment: CDR1 DFQATT and CDR2 SNEGSKA (reference sequence). The DNA read from the CDR3 is TGCAGTGCCTCAGGCAGGGCCAGGGGTGAAAAA. Amino acid sequence: CSASGRARGEK. The CDR3 as a whole reads CSASGRARGEKLFF.

For this clone: From the germline J gene comes the end of the CDR3, since the read stops 3 residues before it. V is TRBV13 and J is TRBJ2-6; TRBD1 is a possible D gene (5 bases). V lost 5 bases and J 3 bases, leaving 26 bases between the germline ends. There are 20 residues in the CDR3. Per germline, CDR1 PRHDT and CDR2 FYEKMQ (reference sequence). The CDR3 bases that were read are TGTGCCAGCAGCCGTCATGGGGTCCAGGGCGGTTTGGGTGGGGCCAACGTC. Translation gives CASSRHGVQGGLGGANV. The full CDR3 protein reads CASSRHGVQGGLGGANVLTF.

Worth noting for this clone: The CDR3 end lies 3 residues beyond the end of the read and is filled in from the germline J gene. This chain uses TRBV5-1 with TRBJ1-2; unclear D gene. Trimming took 2 bases from V and 1 from J, leaving 6 bases between them. CDR3 length: 13 residues. From germline, CDR1 is SGHRS and CDR2 YFSETQ. The CDR3 region is CASSFDINYGYTF. Incomplete CDR3 DNA: TGCGCCAGCAGCTTTGACATTAACTATGGC.

A note on this clone: The DNA ends 3 residues before the CDR3 does, and the rest of the CDR3 is filled in from the germline J gene. The chain employs TRBV15 and TRBJ2-7, with unresolved D. V was shortened by 0 bases and J by 0 bases, with 6 bases between the two germline ends. Germline V lookup: CDR1 LNHNV, CDR2 YYDKDF (reference sequence). This CDR3 has 14 amino acids. CDR3 sequence: CATSRDKGSYEQYF. The covered CDR3 bases are TGTGCCACCAGCAGAGACAAGGGCTCCTACGAG.

Points on this clone: Read data end 3 residues before the CDR3 end; the end is taken from the germline J gene. The V and J genes are TRBV30 and TRBJ2-3, with 10 bases matching TRBD1. Germline CDR1 and CDR2: GTSNPN and SVGIG (reference sequence). The CDR3 has 15 amino acids. The CDR3 bases that were read are TGTGCCTGGAGTGCCGGGACAGGGGTCAATCAGCCG. Translating gives CAWSAGTGVNQP. The whole CDR3 protein is CAWSAGTGVNQPQYF.

With respect to this clone: With the read ending 3 residues before the CDR3 end, the germline J gene is used to fill in that end. The genes are TRBV2 and TRBJ2-2; 10 positions agree with TRBD1. V shed 0 bases and J 3 bases; nucleotides not matched to a gene: 1. CDR3 length: 16 residues. In germline, CDR1 is SNHLY, CDR2 FYNNEI. Here the CDR3 reads CASSEAGQGYTGELFF. The covered CDR3 bases are TGTGCCAGCAGTGAAGCGGGACAGGGGTACACCGGGGAG.

To note about this clone: The missing CDR3 end, 3 residues past where the read stops, is filled in from the germline J gene. The chain has TRBV7-9 and TRBJ2-5; the match to TRBD1 covers 8 bases. The junction had 4 bases not matched to a gene; V was cut back by 5 bases and J by 2 bases. CDR3 length: 14 amino acids. CDR1 SEHNR and CDR2 FQNEAQ come from the germline V gene (reference sequence). CDR3 region: CASSMRQGQETQYF. The CDR3 bases that were read are TGTGCCAGCAGCATGAGACAGGGGCAAGAGACC.

Comments on this clone: Read data end 3 residues before the CDR3 end; the end is taken from the germline J gene. V usage is TRBV10-3 and J usage is TRBJ1-1, with D perhaps matching TRBD1 (6 bases). Trimming shortened V by 6 bases and J by 5 bases, and 10 bases separated the two germline ends. Germline CDR1 reads ENHRY; CDR2 reads SYGVKD. The CDR3 consists of 12 residues. The sequenced part of the CDR3 DNA is TGTGCCATCAGACAGGGTGAGACTGAA. Translated: CAIRQGETE. Given in full, the CDR3 is CAIRQGETEAFF.

Notes on this clone: Read data end 3 residues before the CDR3 end; the end is taken from the germline J gene. The chain couples TRBV5-4 to TRBJ2-1, with 9 positions matching TRBD2. V dropped 7 bases and J dropped 6; count of bases not matched to a gene: 11. CDR3 length: 15 residues. Germline lookup yields CDR1 SGHNT and CDR2 YYREEE (reference sequence). CDR3 in amino acids: CASVREGHMRNEQFF. Partial CDR3 DNA: TGTGCCAGCGTGCGGGAGGGCCATATGCGCAATGAG.

CDR3 in amino acids: CASSQGQGVHEQFF. The sequenced CDR3 bases are TGTGCCAGCAGCCAAGGACAGGGTGTGCATGAG. V and J are TRBV7-9 and TRBJ2-1; 8 positions agree with TRBD1. The read ends 3 residues before the CDR3 terminus; that terminus is restored from the germline J gene. Germline values: CDR1 SEHNR, CDR2 FQNEAQ (reference sequence). The length of the CDR3 is 14 residues. V lost 5 bases, J lost 8 bases, and 8 bases stayed unmatched.

Notes on this clone: The sequenced fragment ends 3 residues before the CDR3 boundary, so the rest is inferred from the germline J gene. The chain has TRBV28 and TRBJ2-5; TRBD1 might be the D (6 bases). The ends were cut back, 4 bases at V and 2 bases at J, with 8 bases in the middle. The CDR3 is 13 residues long. Germline V gene sequence: CDR1 MDHEN, CDR2 SYDVKM. The CDR3 here is CASSSGQQETQYF. The sequenced part of the CDR3 DNA is TGTGCCAGCAGTTCTGGACAGCAAGAGACC.

On this clone: Coverage ceases 3 residues before the CDR3 finishes, and the germline J gene fills in the end. The chain recombines TRBV13 with TRBJ2-3, with D possibly TRBD2 on 6 matching bases. Germline-derived CDR1 and CDR2 are PRHDT and FYEKMQ (reference sequence). Trimming left V 4 bases short and J 8 bases short, with 13 bases between. The CDR3 totals 13 residues. The DNA read from the CDR3 is TGTGCCAGCAGCTCCCTCTTGCGGGGTACG. Translating it yields CASSSLLRGT. From start to end, the CDR3 is CASSSLLRGTQYF.

Concerning this clone itself: Read data end 3 residues before the CDR3 end; the end is taken from the germline J gene. The genes are TRBV30 and TRBJ1-2; D not resolved. The CDR3 has 11 amino acids. V was clipped by 3 bases and J by 4 bases, with 6 bases between them. From germline, CDR1 is GTSNPN and CDR2 SVGIG (reference sequence). The CDR3 bases that were read are TGTGCCTGGAGGCAGAGCTATGGC. It specifies CAWRQSYG. The whole CDR3 sequence is CAWRQSYGYTF.

Comments on this clone: The sequenced fragment ends 3 residues before the CDR3 boundary, so the rest is inferred from the germline J gene. V usage is TRBV10-1 and J usage is TRBJ2-5; D unresolved. Germline V lookup: CDR1 WNHNN, CDR2 SYGVQD (reference sequence). CDR3 size: 15 residues. Trimming left V 0 bases short and J 5 bases short, with 13 bases between. The CDR3 bases that were read are TGCGCCAGCAGTGAGTCGATAGGGTTATGGGAGACC. This translates into CASSESIGLWET. The full CDR3 is CASSESIGLWETQYF.

On this clone: Read coverage stops 3 residues before the CDR3 terminus; the germline J gene supplies the remainder. The rearrangement uses TRBV9 and TRBJ1-6; D is perhaps TRBD1 (5 bases). Trimming pared 0 bases from V and 10 bases from J, leaving 11 bases between. The CDR3 contains 14 residues. Germline V lookup: CDR1 SGDLS, CDR2 YYNGEE. The CDR3 DNA, read in part, is TGTGCCAGCAGCGTAGACGGGGGGTACTCACCC. As protein: CASSVDGGYSP. The whole CDR3 protein is CASSVDGGYSPLHF. Together with reference TRBV9 and TRBJ1-6, the CDR3 gives the full variable domain: DSGVTQTPKHLITATGQRVTLRCSPRSGDLSVYWYQQSLDQGLQFLIQYYNGEERAKGNILERFSAQQFPDLHSELNLSSLELGDSALYFCASSVDGGYSPLHFGNGTRLTVT.

Comment on this clone: The read terminates 3 residues before the CDR3 end, so the remaining end is supplied by the germline J gene. The chain recombines TRBV12-3 or TRBV12-4 with TRBJ1-5; 7 positions match TRBD1. CDR3 length: 14 residues. CDR3: CASSLSTGYSPQHF. The part of the CDR3 DNA that was read is TGTGCCAGCAGTCTCTCGACAGGGTACTCACCC.

Comment on this clone: The read ends 3 residues early relative to the CDR3; the germline J gene fills the gap. The rearrangement uses TRBV29-1 and TRBJ2-5; 11 bases map to TRBD1. Trimming at V came to 3 bases and at J to 4 bases, leaving 16 bases not matched to a gene. Germline V CDR1 and CDR2: SQVTM, ANQGSEA. The CDR3 length is 18 residues. The sequenced CDR3 bases are TGCAGCGTTGATGGATGGATCCCGGACAGGGGGCGAGGAGAGACC. Translated, it gives CSVDGWIPDRGRGET. The whole CDR3 sequence is CSVDGWIPDRGRGETQYF.

About this clone: The read is 3 residues too short to cover the CDR3 end, so that end is filled in from the germline J gene. The V gene is TRBV28, the J gene TRBJ1-2; TRBD1 matches at 7 bases. J was trimmed by 6 bases and V by 4 bases; bases with no gene match: 5. CDR3 length: 13 amino acids. The germline CDR1 and CDR2 sequences are MDHEN and SYDVKM. The CDR3 reads CASSYGTVNGYTF. The part of the CDR3 DNA that was read is TGTGCCAGCAGTTACGGGACAGTCAATGGC.